This TCR beta chain was documented in a study of identifying expanded T cells in peripheral blood. Study outcomes and limitations: Across healthy donors, higher total template counts meant significantly greater approximately two-week count variance.

The germline V and J ends were trimmed by 2 bases and 11 bases, with 9 bases remaining between them. The CDR3 spans 11 residues. In germline, CDR1 is LNHDA, CDR2 SQIVND (reference sequence). To note about this clone: The antigen remains undetermined.

TCRdb keeps only in-frame clones here, not all; method: immunoSEQ multiplex PCR. The repertoire has about 89,000 clones, approximately 88% of them found once; the top ten carry 4%. Sequencing input: blood. This sequence originates from a person aged 18 to 69 in good health. The J gene is TRBJ1-1, the V gene TRBV19; no firm D call. CDR3 coding DNA: TGTGCCAGTAGTATACCCGTGGGGGCTTTCTTT. Residues: CASSIPVGAFF.